One sample yielded the 32 T cell receptor beta chains listed below, sequenced in a study of blood T cell repertoires in COVID-19. Measured with immunoSEQ multiplex PCR; TCRdb has only the in-frame clones, and not every one. The sample lists around 50,000 clones, 88% occurring once. The sample consisted of peripheral blood. The receptors come from a man in his fifties with active COVID-19.

V usage is TRBV5-4 and J usage is TRBJ1-6; D not certain. Trimming removed 4 bases at V and 10 bases at J, with 12 bases between. The CDR3 covers 13 residues. Germline V CDR1 and CDR2: SGHNT, YYREEE (reference sequence). CDR3 bases: TGTGCCAGCAGCCCCAGGATTGGCTCACCCCTCCACTTT. Amino acid sequence: CASSPRIGSPLHF.

The table lists this clone with a count of one. The chain has TRBV9 and TRBJ2-3; perhaps TRBD2 as D (7 bases). Trimming stripped 4 bases from V and 2 bases from J, with 17 bases between. CDR1 is SGDLS, CDR2 YYNGEE, per germline. The CDR3 length is 16 residues. This CDR3 reads CASSRLGGASTDTQYF. The CDR3, as DNA: TGTGCCAGCAGCCGTCTTGGGGGGGCTTCCACAGATACGCAGTATTTT.

This clone was detected only once. J is TRBJ2-1 and V is TRBV4-3, with TRBD1 matching over 7 bases. V lost 1 base to trimming and J lost 5 bases; unmatched junction nucleotides: 8. The CDR3 loop spans 16 amino acids. Germline lookup yields CDR1 LGHNA and CDR2 YSLEER. CDR3 amino acids: CASSQALGQEHNEQFF. The CDR3 coding sequence is TGCGCCAGCAGCCAAGCACTCGGACAGGAGCACAATGAGCAGTTCTTC.

This chain connects TRBV6-4 to TRBJ2-7; 9 nucleotides line up with TRBD2. V was clipped by 10 bases and J by 3 bases; unmatched bases: 7. From germline, CDR1 is MRHNA and CDR2 SNTAGT. The length of the CDR3 is 13 residues. In DNA, the CDR3 is TGTGCCATCCAGCGGGGGGAAAACTACGAGCAGTACTTC. It is translated as CAIQRGENYEQYF.

The V gene is TRBV6-5, the J gene TRBJ1-4; D possibly corresponds to TRBD1 (5 bases). Germline V gene data show CDR1 as MNHEY and CDR2 as SVGAGI. The CDR3 spans 15 residues. Trimming cost V 8 bases and J 3 bases, with 16 bases left between them. CDR3 protein: CASRIWQGSNEKLFF. CDR3 nucleotide sequence: TGTGCCAGCCGAATCTGGCAGGGCTCTAATGAAAAACTGTTTTTT.

This clone appeared once. J is TRBJ2-1 and V is TRBV4-1, with 7 bases identical to TRBD2. Trimming cost V 6 bases and J 5 bases; bases outside gene matches: 4. Germline CDR1 reads MGHRA; CDR2 reads YSYEKL. This CDR3 contains 13 residues. Written as DNA, the CDR3 is TGCGCCAGCAGGAGGGGAGGGGACAATGAGCAGTTCTTC. Its protein product is CASRRGGDNEQFF.

The genes are TRBV7-3 and TRBJ2-5; tentatively, D is TRBD1 (5 bases). This CDR3 comprises 14 residues. Germline V gene data show CDR1 as SGHTA and CDR2 as FQGTGA. V shed 4 bases and J shed 4 bases, with 13 bases lying between them. Written as DNA, the CDR3 is TGTGCCAGCAGCTCCCCCAGGGATCCAGAGACCCAGTACTTC. This encodes CASSSPRDPETQYF.

The rearrangement links TRBV5-5 to TRBJ2-7, with 7 bases that match TRBD1. Trimming at V came to 4 bases and at J to 0 bases, leaving 10 bases not matched to a gene. Germline CDR1 and CDR2: SGHKS and YYEKEE (reference sequence). The CDR3 totals 16 residues. As DNA, the CDR3 is TGTGCCAGCAGCAACCCACAGGGGCAAGGCTCCTACGAGCAGTACTTC. It encodes CASSNPQGQGSYEQYF.

The J gene is TRBJ1-1, the V gene TRBV6-5; D is undetermined. This CDR3 has 14 residues. Germline CDR1 is MNHEY and CDR2 is SVGAGI. Trimming removed 0 bases from V and 5 bases from J, with 10 bases in between. CDR3 region: CASSYSSSGTEAFF. The DNA for the CDR3 is TGTGCCAGCAGTTACTCGAGTTCGGGAACTGAAGCTTTCTTT.

The chain couples TRBV19 to TRBJ1-4; D remains ambiguous. Trimming stripped 2 bases from V and 5 bases from J, with 9 bases between. Per the germline V gene, CDR1 is LNHDA and CDR2 is SQIVND (reference sequence). The CDR3 is 14 amino acids. The DNA for the CDR3 is TGTGCCAGTAGTATAACCCCCCGGAATGAAAAACTGTTTTTT. Translation gives CASSITPRNEKLFF.

This clone came up once. The gene calls are TRBV3-1 (or the pseudogene TRBV3-2) and TRBJ2-1; D not certain. The CDR3 consists of 15 residues. Between the trimmed V and J ends, which lost 0 bases and 6 bases, there was a span of 12 bases. Looked up from germline, CDR1 is LGHDT and CDR2 is YNNKEL (reference sequence). The CDR3 loop is CASSQDLAERNEQFF. In DNA form, the CDR3 reads TGTGCCAGCAGCCAAGACCTGGCGGAGCGCAATGAGCAGTTCTTC.

The V and J genes are TRBV29-1 and TRBJ2-3; 7 positions agree with TRBD2. The CDR3 runs 14 residues. V was pared by 7 bases and J by 0 bases, with 7 bases of the junction left unmatched. Germline loops: CDR1 SQVTM, CDR2 ANQGSEA. CDR3 nucleotide sequence: TGCAGCGCCCTCGTGGGGGGGAGCACAGATACGCAGTATTTT. Its protein is CSALVGGSTDTQYF.

This clone was observed a single time. V and J are TRBV29-1 and TRBJ1-2; tentatively, D is TRBD1 (5 bases). The CDR3 spans 13 residues. The germline V and J ends were trimmed by 7 bases and 4 bases, with 16 bases remaining between them. Germline CDR1 is SQVTM and CDR2 is ANQGSEA. As DNA, the CDR3 is TGCAGCGACAAGGGCAGGGATGGCTATGGCTACACCTTC. Translated: CSDKGRDGYGYTF.

The chain carries TRBV12-3 or TRBV12-4 and TRBJ1-5; D uncertain. Deletions cut 3 bases from V and 7 bases from J, with 10 bases between. The CDR3 sequence is 13 residues long. CDR3 sequence (DNA): TGTGCCAGCAGTTTTTCATCGGGGCAGCCCCAGCATTTT. Encoded protein: CASSFSSGQPQHF.

The rearrangement links TRBV2 to TRBJ2-5; weak D call: TRBD1 (6 bases). V lost 7 bases and J 6 bases, leaving 15 bases between the germline ends. The CDR3 totals 13 residues. The germline gives CDR1 SNHLY, CDR2 FYNNEI. DNA of the CDR3: TGTGCCAGCAACAGGGAGTTTCAAAAGACCCAGTACTTC. Translation: CASNREFQKTQYF.

This rearrangement joins TRBV19 to TRBJ2-3, with TRBD1 matching 9 bases. With V trimmed by 7 bases and J by 4 bases, 9 bases remained unmatched. Per the germline V gene, CDR1 is LNHDA and CDR2 is SQIVND (reference sequence). The CDR3 runs 15 residues. The CDR3 region is CASTTPGQGSDTQYF. CDR3 nucleotides: TGTGCCAGTACAACTCCGGGACAGGGATCAGATACGCAGTATTTT.

The V call is TRBV20-1, the J call TRBJ2-4; D perhaps matches TRBD2 (5 bases). Germline V gene data show CDR1 as DFQATT and CDR2 as SNEGSKA (reference sequence). This CDR3 contains 11 residues. The V and J ends lost 6 bases and 8 bases respectively, with 11 bases between them. CDR3 residues: CSAAWGDIQYF. The CDR3 DNA sequence: TGCAGTGCCGCGTGGGGAGACATTCAGTACTTC.

The rearrangement uses TRBV28 and TRBJ2-7; TRBD2 might be the D (6 bases). CDR3 size: 15 residues. The germline gives CDR1 MDHEN, CDR2 SYDVKM. V was pared by 0 bases and J by 0 bases, with 9 bases between. The CDR3 spells CASSLWEGGSYEQYF. CDR3 bases: TGTGCCAGCAGTTTATGGGAGGGAGGCTCCTACGAGCAGTACTTC.

This clone was observed a single time. The genes are TRBV19 and TRBJ1-1; D is ambiguous. The V gene's germline CDR1 is LNHDA and CDR2 SQIVND (reference sequence). The CDR3 consists of 13 residues. V was shortened by 6 bases and J by 0 bases, with 8 bases between the two germline ends. The CDR3 spells CASSTTVNTEAFF. The DNA for the CDR3 is TGTGCCAGTAGCACAACAGTGAACACTGAAGCTTTCTTT. The full variable domain, its missing parts supplied by reference TRBV19 and TRBJ1-1, is DGGITQSPKYLFRKEGQNVTLSCEQNLNHDAMYWYRQDPGQGLRLIYYSQIVNDFQKGDIAEGYSVSREKKESFPLTVTSAQKNPTAFYLCASSTTVNTEAFFGQGTRLTVV.

A single count supports this clone. The genes are TRBV15 and TRBJ2-1, with D possibly matching TRBD2 (5 bases). Germline V gives CDR1 LNHNV, CDR2 YYDKDF (reference sequence). CDR3 length: 14 amino acids. Between the trimmed V and J ends, which lost 0 bases and 9 bases, there was a span of 12 bases. The DNA for the CDR3 is TGTGCCACCAGCAGAGATCTCTCGCGGGCTGAGCAGTTCTTC. Translating gives CATSRDLSRAEQFF.

This clone is medium-sized in the sample. The chain joins TRBV7-9 to TRBJ1-3, with D tentatively TRBD1 (5 bases). The CDR3 length is 16 residues. Germline CDR1 is SEHNR and CDR2 is FQNEAQ (reference sequence). Trimming cost V 1 base and J 0 bases, with 10 bases left between them. The CDR3 DNA reads as TGTGCCAGCAGCTTAGTAGGGGCAAGCTCTGGAAACACCATATATTTT. Encoded protein: CASSLVGASSGNTIYF. Combining the CDR3 with reference TRBV7-9 and TRBJ1-3 gives the whole variable domain DTGVSQNPRHKITKRGQNVTFRCDPISEHNRLYWYRQTLGQGPEFLTYFQNEAQLEKSRLLSDRFSAERPKGSFSTLEIQRTEQGDSAMYLCASSLVGASSGNTIYFGEGSWLTVV.

The chain has TRBV11-3 and TRBJ2-7; a weak D match, TRBD2 (6 bases). Germline CDR1 is SGHNT and CDR2 is YENEEA. V was cut by 4 bases and J by 5 bases, with 21 bases left in between. The CDR3 is 16 amino acids. This CDR3 reads CASSSEGGSLMHEQYF. The CDR3 bases are TGTGCCAGCAGCTCGGAGGGTGGCAGTCTTATGCACGAGCAGTACTTC. Based on the CDR3 plus reference TRBV11-3 and TRBJ2-7, the full variable domain is EAGVVQSPRYKIIEKKQPVAFWCNPISGHNTLYWYLQNLGQGPELLIRYENEEAVDDSQLPKDRFSAERLKGVDSTLKIQPAELGDSAVYLCASSSEGGSLMHEQYFGPGTRLTVT.

J is TRBJ2-6 and V is TRBV29-1, with 7 nucleotides matching TRBD1. The germline CDR1 and CDR2 sequences are SQVTM and ANQGSEA. After removal of 2 bases from V and 0 bases from J, the junction contained 4 bases not matched to a gene. The CDR3 contains 16 residues. CDR3 amino acids: CSVETGVNSGANVLTF. The CDR3 bases are TGCAGCGTTGAAACAGGGGTTAACTCTGGGGCCAACGTCCTGACTTTC.

The genes are TRBV5-3 and TRBJ2-7, with D possibly TRBD1 on 5 matching bases. TRBV5-3 is noted as an ORF with a role that remains uncertain. The CDR3 totals 13 residues. V was clipped by 0 bases and J by 3 bases, with 7 bases between them. The CDR3: CARSLGGGYEQYF. The CDR3 bases are TGTGCCAGAAGCTTGGGGGGCGGCTACGAGCAGTACTTC.

The genes are TRBV15 and TRBJ2-7; TRBD2 is a possible D gene (6 bases). The V gene lost 1 base and the J gene lost 9 bases, with 13 bases spanning the gap. Germline V gene lookup returns CDR1 LNHNV and CDR2 YYDKDF (reference sequence). This CDR3 has 13 amino acids. DNA of the CDR3: TGTGCCACCAGCAGAGCCAGTCGGGGAGGGCAGTACTTC. Translated: CATSRASRGGQYF.

The chain recombines TRBV27 with TRBJ2-7; 7 bases agree with TRBD1. V was pared by 5 bases and J by 4 bases, with 17 bases of the junction left unmatched. This CDR3 is built from 17 residues. CDR1 and CDR2 from the germline V gene are MNHEY and SMNVEV (reference sequence). In DNA, the CDR3 is TGTGCCAGCAGTCCCGATCCACGGAGGACAGGACCGTACGAGCAGTACTTC. It codes for CASSPDPRRTGPYEQYF.

The V and J genes are TRBV6-2 or TRBV6-3 and TRBJ2-1, with D perhaps TRBD2 (5 bases). Trimming removed 3 bases from V and 3 bases from J, with 9 bases in between. Germline CDR1 is MNHEY and CDR2 is SVGEGT. This CDR3 contains 14 residues. CDR3: CASSYRTGYNEQFF. CDR3 nucleotide sequence: TGTGCCAGCAGTTATCGGACTGGCTACAATGAGCAGTTCTTC.

The V and J genes are TRBV7-3 and TRBJ2-2, with D possibly being TRBD1 (5 bases). The CDR3 consists of 13 residues. V was clipped by 4 bases and J by 5 bases, with 8 bases between them. In germline, CDR1 is SGHTA, CDR2 FQGTGA. The CDR3 DNA is TGTGCCAGCAGCTCGCAGGGAACCGGGGAGCTGTTTTTT. Translating gives CASSSQGTGELFF.

The genes are TRBV3-1 (or the pseudogene TRBV3-2) and TRBJ2-2; D might be TRBD1 (6 bases). The CDR3 covers 17 residues. CDR1 is LGHDT and CDR2 is YNNKEL in the germline V gene (reference sequence). Trimming took 3 bases from V and 1 from J, leaving 15 bases between them. The CDR3 DNA reads as TGTGCCAGCAGCCATCCTACAGGGAGCCTGAACACCGGGGAGCTGTTTTTT. It codes for CASSHPTGSLNTGELFF.

The chain employs TRBV27 and TRBJ2-1; 9 bases agree with TRBD2. The junction had 7 bases not matched to a gene; V was cut back by 5 bases and J by 2 bases. The CDR3 is 16 amino acids. CDR1 is MNHEY, CDR2 SMNVEV, per germline (reference sequence). CDR3 bases: TGTGCCAGCAGTCCAGAGGGACTAGCAGCCTACAATGAGCAGTTCTTC. Translating gives CASSPEGLAAYNEQFF.

The chain employs TRBV12-3 or TRBV12-4 and TRBJ1-3; D unclear. This CDR3 spans 12 amino acids. Trimming took 7 bases from V and 0 from J, leaving 4 bases between them. CDR3 in DNA: TGTGCCAGCACCCGCTCTGGAAACACCATATATTTT. It encodes CASTRSGNTIYF.

The chain couples TRBV9 to TRBJ2-1; possible D gene TRBD1, 5 bases. V was trimmed by 5 bases and J by 6 bases, leaving 15 bases between them. This CDR3 has 14 amino acids. Germline values: CDR1 SGDLS, CDR2 YYNGEE. CDR3 sequence reads: CASSSSTGFNEQFF. The CDR3 nucleotides are TGTGCCAGCAGTTCCTCCACAGGTTTCAATGAGCAGTTCTTC.